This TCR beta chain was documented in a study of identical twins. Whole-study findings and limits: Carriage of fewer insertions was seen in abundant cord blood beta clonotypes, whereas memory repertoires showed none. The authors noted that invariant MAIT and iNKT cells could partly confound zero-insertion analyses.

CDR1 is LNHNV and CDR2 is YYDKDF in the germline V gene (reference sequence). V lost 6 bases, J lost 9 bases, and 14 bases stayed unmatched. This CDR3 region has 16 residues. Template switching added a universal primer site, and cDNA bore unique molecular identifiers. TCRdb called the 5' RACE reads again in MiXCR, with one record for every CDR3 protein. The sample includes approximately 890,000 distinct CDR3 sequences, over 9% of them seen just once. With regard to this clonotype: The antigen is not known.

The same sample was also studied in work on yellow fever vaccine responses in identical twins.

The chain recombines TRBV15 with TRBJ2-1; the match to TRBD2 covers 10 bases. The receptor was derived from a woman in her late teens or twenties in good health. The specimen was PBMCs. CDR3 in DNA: TGTGCCACCAGAGCTCTAGCGGGAGCCTGGTTGGTTGAGCAGTTCTTC. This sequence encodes CATRALAGAWLVEQFF.